The 24 T cell receptor beta chains in this list originate from one sample, sequenced in a study of OX40 agonist ivuxolimab in advanced cancers. The table came from immunoSEQ multiplex PCR; TCRdb's copy has only in-frame clones and leaves some out. The sample consists of over 75,000 clones, approximately 88% of them appearing once. The sequencing here drew on CD4+ or CD8+ T cells sorted from blood, taken in a trial of the OX40 agonist ivuxolimab. Receptors originate from an adult with an advanced solid tumor such as melanoma, head and neck, liver or kidney cancer.

The gene calls are TRBV2 and TRBJ2-2; perhaps TRBD2 as D (6 bases). This CDR3 is 15 amino acids long. The V end was cut by 1 base, the J end by 1 base, with 7 bases between. The germline gives CDR1 SNHLY, CDR2 FYNNEI. The CDR3: CASSEGLENTGELFF. The CDR3 bases are TGTGCCAGCAGTGAAGGACTAGAGAACACCGGGGAGCTGTTTTTT.

The chain joins TRBV15 to TRBJ1-2; D uncertain. Per germline, CDR1 LNHNV and CDR2 YYDKDF (reference sequence). Trimming pared 0 bases from V and 9 bases from J, leaving 14 bases between. The CDR3 spans 14 residues. CDR3 bases: TGTGCCACCAGCAGAGATGTATTCAGTAGTAGCTACACCTTC. Its protein product is CATSRDVFSSSYTF. Full variable domain (outside the CDR3, taken from reference TRBV15 and TRBJ1-2): DAMVIQNPRYQVTQFGKPVTLSCSQTLNHNVMYWYQQKSSQAPKLLFHYYDKDFNNEADTPDNFQSRRPNTSFCFLDIRSPGLGDTAMYLCATSRDVFSSSYTFGSGTRLTVV.

The chain employs TRBV6-5 and TRBJ2-2, with 7 bases that match TRBD1. Trimming took 2 bases from V and 4 from J; bases not matched to a gene: 7. The CDR3 length is 16 residues. CDR1 and CDR2 from the germline V gene are MNHEY and SVGAGI. Here the CDR3 reads CASSYDDRAGTGELFF. In nucleotides, the CDR3 is TGTGCCAGCAGTTACGATGACAGGGCGGGCACCGGGGAGCTGTTTTTT.

The chain carries TRBV7-9 and TRBJ1-5; unclear D gene. Germline CDR1 SEHNR, CDR2 FQNEAQ (reference sequence). The CDR3 has 13 amino acids. Trimming pared 2 bases from V and 8 bases from J, leaving 10 bases between. The CDR3 DNA is TGTGCCAGCAGCTTAACTCAAATGAAGCCCCAGCATTTT. Translation: CASSLTQMKPQHF. Full variable domain (missing parts from reference TRBV7-9 and TRBJ1-5): DTGVSQNPRHKITKRGQNVTFRCDPISEHNRLYWYRQTLGQGPEFLTYFQNEAQLEKSRLLSDRFSAERPKGSFSTLEIQRTEQGDSAMYLCASSLTQMKPQHFGDGTRLSIL.

This chain joins TRBV6-4 and TRBJ1-1, with 8 nucleotides matching TRBD1. The CDR3 length is 13 residues. J was trimmed by 4 bases and V by 6 bases; bases with no gene match: 4. Germline CDR1 is MRHNA and CDR2 is SNTAGT. CDR3 sequence (DNA): TGTGCCAGCAGCACCGGGACAGGCACTGAAGCTTTCTTT. Translated, it gives CASSTGTGTEAFF.

This chain joins TRBV6-6 and TRBJ1-2, with D hard to call. Germline values: CDR1 MNHNY, CDR2 SVGAGI (reference sequence). Trimming took 5 bases from V and 4 from J, leaving 14 bases between them. The CDR3 is made up of 14 amino acids. The CDR3 region is CASSRGEGLYGYTF. The CDR3 DNA reads as TGTGCCAGCAGTCGCGGCGAGGGTCTCTATGGCTACACCTTC.

The V and J genes are TRBV7-8 and TRBJ2-2, with TRBD2 identical over 8 bases. With 5 bases clipped from V and 3 bases from J, the junction kept 11 bases outside the gene matches. CDR1 is SGHVS and CDR2 is FQNEAQ in the germline V gene. CDR3 size: 17 residues. The CDR3 sequence is CASSPGSGGYHTGELFF. As DNA, the CDR3 is TGTGCCAGCAGCCCAGGCAGCGGGGGATACCACACCGGGGAGCTGTTTTTT.

The DNA for the CDR3 is TGTGCCAGTACCAGGGACAGGGAGTTTACTCAGCCCCAGCATTTT. Encoded protein: CASTRDREFTQPQHF. The chain has TRBV19 and TRBJ1-5; 9 bases fit TRBD1. Germline V lookup: CDR1 LNHDA, CDR2 SQIVND (reference sequence). V was pared by 7 bases and J by 6 bases, with 10 bases of the junction left unmatched. This CDR3 is 15 amino acids long.

The V call is TRBV2, the J call TRBJ2-7; no definite D call. Trimming took off 3 bases at V and 3 bases at J, with 6 bases between the two ends. Germline-derived CDR1 and CDR2 are SNHLY and FYNNEI. The CDR3 runs to 12 residues. CDR3 coding DNA: TGTGCCAGCAGTGAGAGGAGCTACGAGCAGTACTTC. This codes for CASSERSYEQYF.

The J gene is TRBJ2-3, the V gene TRBV28; D is unresolved. This CDR3 has 14 amino acids. Germline CDR1 reads MDHEN; CDR2 reads SYDVKM. V lost 5 bases to trimming and J lost 1 base, with 10 bases between them. The CDR3 nucleotides read TGTGCCAGCAGTCTGAAAATCCGCACAGATACGCAGTATTTT. Its translation: CASSLKIRTDTQYF.

V usage is TRBV5-4 and J usage is TRBJ1-6; TRBD1 matches 9 bases. There are 15 residues in the CDR3. Germline V CDR1 and CDR2: SGHNT, YYREEE (reference sequence). V lost 4 bases to trimming and J lost 7 bases; unmatched junction nucleotides: 6. DNA for the CDR3: TGTGCCAGCAGCGCGGGACAGGGTGTGAATTCACCCCTCCACTTT. This sequence encodes CASSAGQGVNSPLHF. Looking up the rest from reference TRBV5-4 and TRBJ1-6 gives the full variable domain: ETGVTQSPTHLIKTRGQQVTLRCSSQSGHNTVSWYQQALGQGPQFIFQYYREEENGRGNFPPRFSGLQFPNYSSELNVNALELDDSALYLCASSAGQGVNSPLHFGNGTRLTVT.

The chain carries TRBV12-5 and TRBJ2-3; 8 nucleotides match TRBD2. This CDR3 spans 13 amino acids. Losses at the gene ends were 9 bases for V and 3 bases for J; bases not matched to a gene: 5. Germline values: CDR1 LGHNT, CDR2 FRNRAP. The CDR3 sequence: CASSLAGTDTQYF. The CDR3 DNA reads as TGTGCTAGCTCCCTAGCGGGTACAGATACGCAGTATTTT. The whole variable domain, filled in from reference TRBV12-5 and TRBJ2-3, reads DARVTQTPRHKVTEMGQEVTMRCQPILGHNTVFWYRQTMMQGLELLAYFRNRAPLDDSGMPKDRFSAEMPDATLATLKIQPSEPRDSAVYFCASSLAGTDTQYFGPGTRLTVL.

CDR3 in DNA: TGTGCCAGCAGTCCCAGGACTAGCGGGGGCCCGTACACCGGGGAGCTGTTTTTT. Protein sequence: CASSPRTSGGPYTGELFF. V and J are TRBV27 and TRBJ2-2; 13 nucleotides align to TRBD2. Trimming took 5 bases from V and 3 from J; bases not matched to a gene: 9. Germline V CDR1 and CDR2: MNHEY, SMNVEV (reference sequence). This CDR3 is built from 18 residues.

The gene calls are TRBV6-5 and TRBJ1-2; D may be TRBD1 (5 bases). Trimming pared 2 bases from V and 3 bases from J, leaving 10 bases between. Germline V CDR1 and CDR2: MNHEY, SVGAGI. This CDR3 contains 14 residues. CDR3 in amino acids: CASSYEGWYYGYTF. CDR3 DNA: TGTGCCAGCAGTTACGAGGGGTGGTACTATGGCTACACCTTC.

The chain combines TRBV7-9 with TRBJ1-1, with 8 positions matching TRBD1. Per the germline V gene, CDR1 is SEHNR and CDR2 is FQNEAQ (reference sequence). The CDR3 loop spans 13 amino acids. The V gene end was trimmed by 2 bases and the J gene end by 10 bases; junction bases not matched to a gene: 6. CDR3 sequence reads: CASSLSTGDRAFF. Here the CDR3 DNA reads TGTGCCAGCAGCTTATCGACAGGGGACCGAGCTTTCTTT.

The chain joins TRBV18 to TRBJ2-6; the D is unclear. V was clipped by 2 bases and J by 0 bases, with 11 bases between them. The length of the CDR3 is 17 residues. Germline CDR1 is KGHSH and CDR2 is LQKENI. The CDR3 reads CASSPGEGSSGANVLTF. CDR3 bases: TGTGCCAGCTCACCAGGTGAAGGCAGCTCTGGGGCCAACGTCCTGACTTTC.

The chain couples TRBV7-6 to TRBJ2-7, with a weak D call TRBD1 (6 bases). Germline V CDR1 and CDR2: SGHVS, FNYEAQ. V was cut by 5 bases and J by 0 bases, with 14 bases left in between. The CDR3 is made up of 15 amino acids. Here the CDR3 reads CASSTTTGYSYEQYF. The CDR3 DNA follows: TGTGCCAGCAGCACGACCACAGGGTACTCCTACGAGCAGTACTTC.

This clone was seen only a few times. The chain joins TRBV5-1 to TRBJ1-2, with 7 nucleotides matching TRBD1. This CDR3 contains 15 residues. The V segment lost 2 bases and the J segment 4 bases; nucleotides outside the gene matches: 8. Per the germline V gene, CDR1 is SGHRS and CDR2 is YFSETQ. The DNA for the CDR3 is TGCGCCAGCAGCTTAACCGGACAGGAAGGCTATGGCTACACCTTC. Encoded protein: CASSLTGQEGYGYTF.

This chain joins TRBV7-9 and TRBJ1-2; D is uncertain. The CDR3 has 16 amino acids. CDR1 and CDR2 (germline): SEHNR, FQNEAQ (reference sequence). V dropped 0 bases and J dropped 7 bases, with 18 bases sitting between them. CDR3 DNA: TGTGCCAGCAGCTTAGCCGGGTCGGCACCTTCCAGTGGCTACACCTTC. Protein sequence: CASSLAGSAPSSGYTF. Using reference TRBV7-9 and TRBJ1-2 for the parts outside the CDR3, the full variable domain is DTGVSQNPRHKITKRGQNVTFRCDPISEHNRLYWYRQTLGQGPEFLTYFQNEAQLEKSRLLSDRFSAERPKGSFSTLEIQRTEQGDSAMYLCASSLAGSAPSSGYTFGSGTRLTVV.

The chain is built from TRBV5-5 and TRBJ1-1; perhaps TRBD1 as D (5 bases). Per germline, CDR1 SGHKS and CDR2 YYEKEE (reference sequence). The CDR3 spans 13 residues. V was pared by 4 bases and J by 10 bases, with 17 bases between. CDR3 DNA: TGTGCCAGCAGCGGGAGGGGCGTACTAGGAGCTTTCTTT. Protein product: CASSGRGVLGAFF.

The chain is built from TRBV18 and TRBJ1-2; 10 bases align to TRBD1. V trimming: 2 bases; J trimming: 4 bases; junction bases outside the gene matches: 13. Germline V gene lookup returns CDR1 KGHSH and CDR2 LQKENI. The CDR3 extends over 18 amino acids. This CDR3 reads CASSPSPPGTGALYGYTF. For the CDR3, the DNA is TGTGCCAGCTCACCAAGTCCCCCCGGGACAGGGGCCCTCTATGGCTACACCTTC.

V usage is TRBV28 and J usage is TRBJ2-2; TRBD1 matches 9 bases. In germline, CDR1 is MDHEN, CDR2 SYDVKM. Unmatched junction bases numbered 4, after V lost 7 bases and J lost 7 bases. CDR3 length: 13 amino acids. This CDR3 reads CASTTGGGGELFF. As DNA, the CDR3 is TGTGCCAGCACGACAGGGGGAGGCGGGGAGCTGTTTTTT.

About this clone itself: Other DNA sequences within the sample encode an identical CDR3. This chain joins TRBV15 and TRBJ2-3; 11 nucleotides agree with TRBD1. V was clipped by 3 bases and J by 4 bases; unmatched bases: 3. Germline-derived CDR1 and CDR2 are LNHNV and YYDKDF (reference sequence). The CDR3 consists of 15 residues. The CDR3 spells CATSRDRGPADTQYF. The CDR3 DNA reads as TGTGCCACCAGCAGGGACAGGGGGCCGGCAGATACGCAGTATTTT.

The genes are TRBV6-5 and TRBJ2-5; D remains unclear. This CDR3 region has 13 residues. The germline V and J ends were trimmed by 2 bases and 5 bases, with 9 bases remaining between them. Germline V gene data show CDR1 as MNHEY and CDR2 as SVGAGI. CDR3 in DNA: TGTGCCAGCAGTTACGGAGTTGGGGAGACCCAGTACTTC. This codes for CASSYGVGETQYF.